The 27 T cell receptor beta chains below all came from one sample that was sequenced in a study of OX40 agonist ivuxolimab in advanced cancers. Clones were read by immunoSEQ multiplex PCR, and TCRdb kept only the in-frame ones, dropping some. The sample lists approximately 100,000 clones, around nine tenths occurring once. Sample: CD4+ or CD8+ T cells sorted from blood, taken in a trial of the OX40 agonist ivuxolimab. These receptors came from an adult with an advanced solid tumor such as melanoma, head and neck, liver or kidney cancer.

This clone was observed once. The chain links TRBV11-2 to TRBJ2-7, with 15 bases matching TRBD2. V dropped 6 bases and J dropped 3; count of bases not matched to a gene: 9. Germline CDR1 SGHAT, CDR2 FQNNGV. CDR3 length: 17 residues. The chain's CDR3 is CASSSGLAGGGLYEQYF. The CDR3 coding sequence is TGTGCCAGCAGTTCGGGACTAGCGGGAGGTGGGCTCTACGAGCAGTACTTC.

This chain links TRBV2 with TRBJ2-7; TRBD2 matches at 7 bases. CDR1 SNHLY and CDR2 FYNNEI come from the germline V gene. J gave up 5 bases and V 6 bases, and 10 bases lay outside the gene matches. This CDR3 comprises 14 residues. CDR3 sequence (DNA): TGTGCCAGCAGCAGGGCTAGCGGAACCCACGAGCAGTACTTC. Translated, it gives CASSRASGTHEQYF.

This chain uses TRBV9 with TRBJ2-2; D call uncertain. The CDR3 contains 14 residues. V lost 1 base and J 0 bases, leaving 4 bases between the germline ends. In germline, CDR1 is SGDLS, CDR2 YYNGEE. This chain's CDR3 is CASSVQANTGELFF. CDR3 bases: TGTGCCAGCAGCGTACAGGCGAACACCGGGGAGCTGTTTTTT.

This chain connects TRBV18 to TRBJ2-3, with 9 bases identical to TRBD1. The V gene end was trimmed by 2 bases and the J gene end by 6 bases; junction bases not matched to a gene: 15. Per germline, CDR1 KGHSH and CDR2 LQKENI. The CDR3 runs 18 residues. The CDR3 DNA reads as TGTGCCAGCTCACCATCTCGGGTCGCAGACAGGGGGAGCGATACGCAGTATTTT. Its translation: CASSPSRVADRGSDTQYF. The variable domain in full, with the rest retrieved from reference TRBV18 and TRBJ2-3, is NAGVMQNPRHLVRRRGQEARLRCSPMKGHSHVYWYRQLPEEGLKFMVYLQKENIIDESGMPKERFSAEFPKEGPSILRIQQVVRGDSAAYFCASSPSRVADRGSDTQYFGPGTRLTVL.

V gene TRBV5-1 combines with J gene TRBJ1-2, with TRBD1 identical over 9 bases. This CDR3 has 15 amino acids. The germline gives CDR1 SGHRS, CDR2 YFSETQ. V dropped 4 bases and J dropped 0; count of bases not matched to a gene: 4. In nucleotides, the CDR3 is TGCGCCAGCAGCAAAGGGACAGGGACTAACTATGGCTACACCTTC. Its protein product is CASSKGTGTNYGYTF. Full variable domain (outside the CDR3, taken from reference TRBV5-1 and TRBJ1-2): KAGVTQTPRYLIKTRGQQVTLSCSPISGHRSVSWYQQTPGQGLQFLFEYFSETQRNKGNFPGRFSGRQFSNSRSEMNVSTLELGDSALYLCASSKGTGTNYGYTFGSGTRLTVV.

The rearrangement uses TRBV6-6 and TRBJ1-3; no definite D call. The ends were cut back, 7 bases at V and 0 bases at J, with 10 bases in the middle. Germline V gene lookup returns CDR1 MNHNY and CDR2 SVGAGI (reference sequence). CDR3 size: 14 residues. CDR3 DNA: TGTGCCAGCACCCCCCAAAGCTCTGGAAACACCATATATTTT. This sequence encodes CASTPQSSGNTIYF.

V gene TRBV7-6 combines with J gene TRBJ2-3; tentatively, D is TRBD1 or TRBD2 (6 bases each). Trimming cost V 1 base and J 3 bases, with 17 bases left between them. Germline V gene sequence: CDR1 SGHVS, CDR2 FNYEAQ. The CDR3 runs 17 residues. The CDR3 coding sequence is TGTGCCAGCAGCTTAGGCGGAGGGGGAATTCGGACAGATACGCAGTATTTT. The encoded protein is CASSLGGGGIRTDTQYF.

The CDR3 sequence is CAWSPNAGRGEAFF. For the CDR3, the DNA is TGTGCCTGGAGTCCGAACGCAGGGAGAGGTGAAGCTTTCTTT. The chain combines TRBV30 with TRBJ1-1; D possibly corresponds to TRBD1 (5 bases). The CDR3 covers 14 residues. With 2 bases removed from V and 7 bases from J, the gap between germline ends came to 17 bases. Germline V gene data show CDR1 as GTSNPN and CDR2 as SVGIG (reference sequence).

In its sample, this clone was seen a few times. V gene TRBV28 combines with J gene TRBJ1-2; 8 bases agree with TRBD1. CDR3 size: 13 residues. Trimming at V came to 5 bases and at J to 8 bases, leaving 7 bases not matched to a gene. CDR1 and CDR2 (germline): MDHEN, SYDVKM. The CDR3 DNA reads as TGTGCCAGCAGTCCTGGACAGGGCGGCGGCTACACCTTC. Translated, it gives CASSPGQGGGYTF.

This chain links TRBV7-9 with TRBJ2-7, with 9 bases identical to TRBD1. Germline V gene sequence: CDR1 SEHNR, CDR2 FQNEAQ (reference sequence). With 3 bases clipped from V and 2 bases from J, the junction kept 17 bases outside the gene matches. CDR3 length: 19 amino acids. CDR3 sequence: CASSFTGGEGSPSPYEQYF. In nucleotides, the CDR3 is TGTGCCAGCAGCTTCACAGGGGGCGAGGGATCCCCGTCTCCCTACGAGCAGTACTTC.

V gene TRBV7-9 combines with J gene TRBJ2-3; TRBD1 agrees at 8 bases. The CDR3 length is 14 residues. Germline CDR1 reads SEHNR; CDR2 reads FQNEAQ (reference sequence). V lost 5 bases to trimming and J lost 7 bases; unmatched junction nucleotides: 8. CDR3 amino acids: CASSPDRARYTQYF. In DNA, the CDR3 is TGTGCCAGCAGCCCGGACAGGGCGCGCTATACGCAGTATTTT. Full variable domain (rest looked up from reference TRBV7-9 and TRBJ2-3): DTGVSQNPRHKITKRGQNVTFRCDPISEHNRLYWYRQTLGQGPEFLTYFQNEAQLEKSRLLSDRFSAERPKGSFSTLEIQRTEQGDSAMYLCASSPDRARYTQYFGPGTRLTVL.

The CDR3 nucleotides are TGTGCCAGCAGCAAAACAGGGGGCGGGTACAATGAGCAGTTCTTC. Residues: CASSKTGGGYNEQFF. The chain recombines TRBV7-8 with TRBJ2-1; 9 positions match TRBD1. The J segment lost 4 bases and the V segment lost 5 bases, leaving 6 bases of the junction unmatched. The CDR3 runs 15 residues. Germline assignment: CDR1 SGHVS and CDR2 FQNEAQ.

The chain has TRBV6-5 and TRBJ2-1; 12 nucleotides line up with TRBD2. Germline trimming cut 6 bases from V and 7 bases from J; bases unmatched to any gene: 7. Germline V CDR1 and CDR2: MNHEY, SVGAGI. CDR3 length: 15 amino acids. The chain's CDR3 is CASSYTSGRRNEQFF. Written as DNA, the CDR3 is TGTGCCAGCAGCTATACTAGCGGGAGGCGTAATGAGCAGTTCTTC.

V usage is TRBV10-3 and J usage is TRBJ2-3; D ambiguous. Germline CDR1 reads ENHRY; CDR2 reads SYGVKD. Trimming left V 6 bases short and J 6 bases short, with 16 bases between. This CDR3 comprises 14 residues. CDR3 coding DNA: TGTGCCATCAGGGGCCTTATGGAGTCGGATACGCAGTATTTT. It encodes CAIRGLMESDTQYF.

The rearrangement joins TRBV7-9 to TRBJ2-1; D gene ambiguous. Germline loops: CDR1 SEHNR, CDR2 FQNEAQ (reference sequence). The CDR3 consists of 13 residues. Trimming removed 2 bases at V and 8 bases at J, with 10 bases between. CDR3 nucleotides: TGTGCCAGCAGCTTAAATTCACGCGATGAGCAGTTCTTC. This gives the protein CASSLNSRDEQFF.

This chain links TRBV4-3 with TRBJ2-1, with TRBD2 identical over 8 bases. The CDR3 is made up of 16 amino acids. The J segment lost 6 bases and the V segment lost 5 bases, leaving 12 bases of the junction unmatched. Germline V gene data show CDR1 as LGHNA and CDR2 as YSLEER. This CDR3 is CASSSTTSGPFNEQFF. The CDR3 coding sequence is TGCGCCAGCAGCTCTACCACTAGCGGCCCCTTCAATGAGCAGTTCTTC.

The chain uses TRBV7-9 and TRBJ2-1; D is unclear. The V gene lost 3 bases and the J gene lost 12 bases, with 12 bases spanning the gap. The CDR3 sequence is 12 residues long. CDR1 and CDR2 from the germline V gene are SEHNR and FQNEAQ (reference sequence). The CDR3 is CASSFGWDGQFF. As DNA, the CDR3 is TGTGCCAGCAGCTTCGGATGGGATGGGCAGTTCTTC.

The rearrangement links TRBV5-1 to TRBJ1-3; D remains ambiguous. Germline V gene lookup returns CDR1 SGHRS and CDR2 YFSETQ. CDR3 length: 16 amino acids. The germline V and J ends were trimmed by 3 bases and 1 base, with 14 bases remaining between them. CDR3 region: CASSSESWGSGNTIYF. CDR3 DNA: TGCGCCAGCAGCTCAGAATCGTGGGGATCTGGAAACACCATATATTTT.

CDR3 in amino acids: CASSQQAGSGTEAFF. The CDR3 DNA is TGTGCCAGCAGCCAACAGGCAGGGTCAGGCACTGAAGCTTTCTTT. The chain uses TRBV7-8 and TRBJ1-1; a possible D gene is TRBD1 (5 bases). From germline, CDR1 is SGHVS and CDR2 FQNEAQ. This CDR3 has 15 residues. V lost 5 bases, J lost 4 bases, and 17 bases lay in between.

The sample holds a few counts of this clone. This chain joins TRBV7-9 and TRBJ2-3; the D gene is possibly TRBD1 (6 bases). V lost 1 base and J 4 bases, leaving 12 bases between the germline ends. CDR1 and CDR2 (germline): SEHNR, FQNEAQ (reference sequence). This CDR3 has 15 amino acids. For the CDR3, the DNA is TGTGCCAGCAGCTTAGACAGGGTAGGGGCAGATACGCAGTATTTT. As protein: CASSLDRVGADTQYF.

J is TRBJ2-6 and V is TRBV5-6, with 8 bases aligning to TRBD1. Germline values: CDR1 SGHDT, CDR2 YYEEEE. V lost 4 bases, J lost 3 bases, and 3 bases stayed unmatched. The CDR3 covers 15 residues. The CDR3 is CASSQQGDGANVLTF. CDR3 coding DNA: TGTGCCAGCAGCCAACAGGGGGATGGGGCCAACGTCCTGACTTTC.

The chain has TRBV7-2 and TRBJ1-2; D gene uncertain. V lost 3 bases, J lost 5 bases, and 10 bases lay in between. This CDR3 region has 13 residues. The germline V gene encodes CDR1 SGHTA and CDR2 FQGNSA. CDR3 sequence: CASSFGRGYGYTF. CDR3 nucleotide sequence: TGTGCCAGCAGCTTCGGCAGAGGTTATGGCTACACCTTC.

This rearrangement joins TRBV6-1 to TRBJ2-3, with D perhaps assigned TRBD1 or TRBD2 (5 bases each). Germline CDR1 reads MNHNS; CDR2 reads SASEGT. The CDR3 is 13 residues long. V was trimmed by 5 bases and J by 3 bases, leaving 9 bases between them. The CDR3 DNA is TGTGCCAGCAGTCTGGGACCAACAGATACGCAGTATTTT. The encoded protein is CASSLGPTDTQYF.

The DNA for the CDR3 is TGTGCCAGCAGCTCAACGGCCAGGGGGCGGGAAAAACTGTTTTTT. Its protein is CASSSTARGREKLFF. The rearrangement links TRBV7-2 to TRBJ1-4; 8 nucleotides match TRBD1. The CDR3 is made up of 15 amino acids. From germline, CDR1 is SGHTA and CDR2 FQGNSA. Trimming took 4 bases from V and 8 from J; bases not matched to a gene: 9.

This sequence joins TRBV7-3 and TRBJ2-6; D uncertain. Trimming stripped 3 bases from V and 4 bases from J, with 4 bases between. The length of the CDR3 is 13 residues. Per germline, CDR1 SGHTA and CDR2 FQGTGA. The CDR3 here is CASSFPGANVLTF. The CDR3 DNA reads TGTGCCAGCAGCTTCCCAGGGGCCAACGTCCTGACTTTC.

Remarks on this clone: Other DNA sequences in this specimen translate into the identical CDR3. The V call is TRBV18, the J call TRBJ2-7, with D uncertain. The CDR3 is made up of 13 amino acids. V was cut by 0 bases and J by 4 bases, with 7 bases left in between. Germline loops: CDR1 KGHSH, CDR2 LQKENI. CDR3 sequence reads: CASSPPSSYEQYF. The CDR3 bases are TGTGCCAGCTCACCACCGTCAAGTTACGAGCAGTACTTC.

This clone was observed a single time. The chain is built from TRBV5-4 and TRBJ2-7; TRBD1 or TRBD2 may be the D gene (5 bases each). Trimming pared 4 bases from V and 2 bases from J, leaving 13 bases between. This CDR3 is built from 14 residues. Per the germline V gene, CDR1 is SGHNT and CDR2 is YYREEE (reference sequence). In DNA, the CDR3 is TGTGCCAGCAGCCCACGGGACGGGACCTACGAGCAGTACTTC. This gives the protein CASSPRDGTYEQYF. The full variable domain, its missing parts supplied by reference TRBV5-4 and TRBJ2-7, is ETGVTQSPTHLIKTRGQQVTLRCSSQSGHNTVSWYQQALGQGPQFIFQYYREEENGRGNFPPRFSGLQFPNYSSELNVNALELDDSALYLCASSPRDGTYEQYFGPGTRLTVT.